Here is one TCR beta chain with its context. Clones were read by immunoSEQ multiplex PCR, and TCRdb kept only the in-frame ones, dropping some. The repertoire holds some 2,500,000 clones, with just under 95% as singletons. This entry is derived from a study of shared clonotypes between healthy human individuals. Overall study: In total, the donors were two women and a few men aged 18 to 49.

V lost 4 bases and J lost 8; bases outside the gene matches: 6. The V gene's germline CDR1 is SGDLS and CDR2 YYNGEE. CDR3 length: 14 amino acids. The chain has TRBV9 and TRBJ2-4, with 10 bases matching TRBD2. Sequencing was done on a sample of naive CD4+ T cells from PBMCs. Subset of the sample: CD45RA+ positively selected. The sequence came from a young man in good health. Some clones in this sample may be carry-over from other donors' samples. Here the CDR3 DNA reads TGTGCCAGCAGCCTCGCTAGCGGGAGTTACATTCAGTACTTC. Protein sequence: CASSLASGSYIQYF.